The 27 T cell receptor beta chains given below trace back to one sample, sequenced in a study of cytomegalovirus exposure and HLA in healthy donors. The method was immunoSEQ multiplex PCR; TCRdb's version includes in-frame clones alone and lacks a portion of them. The table has 200,000 to 300,000 clones, around 85% seen once. Specimen: PBMCs. These receptors were taken from a woman aged 25 to 39 in good health and CMV-seropositive.

The rearrangement links TRBV19 to TRBJ1-3; D not resolved. The CDR3 length is 15 residues. Germline loops: CDR1 LNHDA, CDR2 SQIVND (reference sequence). The V end lost 6 bases, the J end lost 4 bases, and 16 bases lay between the germline ends. The CDR3 sequence: CASSAVSLGGNTIYF. The CDR3 nucleotides are TGTGCCAGTAGCGCCGTTTCCCTCGGGGGAAACACCATATATTTT.

This clone was seen just once. The rearrangement uses TRBV6-5 and TRBJ2-1; D may be TRBD2 (5 bases). Germline values: CDR1 MNHEY, CDR2 SVGAGI. The CDR3 loop spans 14 amino acids. V lost 5 bases and J 4 bases, leaving 12 bases between the germline ends. CDR3 coding DNA: TGTGCCAGCAGTACCTCAAGCGGATACAATGAGCAGTTCTTC. Translating it yields CASSTSSGYNEQFF.

V and J are TRBV11-1 and TRBJ2-7; 12 positions match TRBD2. CDR1 SGHAT and CDR2 FQDESV come from the germline V gene (reference sequence). This CDR3 contains 16 residues. The ends lost 5 bases at V and 5 bases at J; junction bases unmatched: 10. The CDR3 DNA is TGTGCCAGCAGCACTTACAATAGACTAGCGGGAGACGAGCAGTACTTC. It yields the protein CASSTYNRLAGDEQYF.

The chain has TRBV12-5 and TRBJ1-1; 8 nucleotides align to TRBD1. This CDR3 comprises 17 residues. Germline-derived CDR1 and CDR2 are LGHNT and FRNRAP. J gave up 0 bases and V 4 bases, and 10 bases lay outside the gene matches. CDR3 nucleotides: TGTGCTAGTGGTTCCCTCTTGCAGGGGGCTGTGAACACTGAAGCTTTCTTT. It specifies CASGSLLQGAVNTEAFF.

The rearrangement joins TRBV5-1 to TRBJ1-2; 9 positions agree with TRBD1. The CDR3 sequence is 14 residues long. J gave up 6 bases and V 4 bases, and 7 bases lay outside the gene matches. Germline-derived CDR1 and CDR2 are SGHRS and YFSETQ. CDR3 nucleotides: TGCGCCAGCAGCCTCCAACAGGGGGCAGATGGCTACACCTTC. It is translated as CASSLQQGADGYTF. The full variable domain, its missing parts supplied by reference TRBV5-1 and TRBJ1-2, is KAGVTQTPRYLIKTRGQQVTLSCSPISGHRSVSWYQQTPGQGLQFLFEYFSETQRNKGNFPGRFSGRQFSNSRSEMNVSTLELGDSALYLCASSLQQGADGYTFGSGTRLTVV.

The chain combines TRBV27 with TRBJ2-7, with D unclear. Trimming shortened V by 6 bases and J by 2 bases, and 8 bases separated the two germline ends. Germline V gene lookup returns CDR1 MNHEY and CDR2 SMNVEV (reference sequence). The CDR3 is 12 amino acids. CDR3 amino acids: CASRADTYEQYF. The CDR3 region has the DNA TGTGCCAGCAGGGCAGATACCTACGAGCAGTACTTC.

The rearrangement links TRBV7-9 to TRBJ2-1; 8 nucleotides match TRBD2. Germline V gene lookup returns CDR1 SEHNR and CDR2 FQNEAQ (reference sequence). This CDR3 spans 15 amino acids. The trim removed 1 base at V and 2 bases at J, leaving 1 base unmatched. CDR3 bases: TGTGCCAGCAGCTTAGACGGGAGGGCCTACAATGAGCAGTTCTTC. Amino acid sequence: CASSLDGRAYNEQFF.

V gene TRBV27 combines with J gene TRBJ2-5; TRBD2 aligns across 12 bases. Germline V gives CDR1 MNHEY, CDR2 SMNVEV (reference sequence). J gave up 5 bases and V 6 bases, and 7 bases lay outside the gene matches. This CDR3 has 15 amino acids. In nucleotides, the CDR3 is TGTGCCAGCAGGGAAGGACTAGCGGGAACGGAGACCCAGTACTTC. Translating it yields CASREGLAGTETQYF.

The gene calls are TRBV11-3 and TRBJ2-3; TRBD2 agrees at 7 bases. The V segment lost 3 bases and the J segment 4 bases; nucleotides outside the gene matches: 4. Germline-derived CDR1 and CDR2 are SGHNT and YENEEA. The CDR3 is made up of 14 amino acids. The CDR3 DNA reads as TGTGCCAGCAGCTTCGGCGGGAGATCAGATACGCAGTATTTT. Its protein product is CASSFGGRSDTQYF.

The chain couples TRBV18 to TRBJ2-3, with D maybe TRBD2 (6 bases). The V end lost 4 bases, the J end lost 0 bases, and 8 bases lay between the germline ends. Germline assignment: CDR1 KGHSH and CDR2 LQKENI. The CDR3 extends over 14 amino acids. The CDR3 nucleotides read TGTGCCAGCTCACGACTAGGAAGCACAGATACGCAGTATTTT. This sequence encodes CASSRLGSTDTQYF.

The chain uses TRBV5-1 and TRBJ1-1; a weak D match, TRBD1 (5 bases). Trimming cost V 3 bases and J 4 bases, with 13 bases left between them. Germline V gene data show CDR1 as SGHRS and CDR2 as YFSETQ. CDR3 length: 14 amino acids. The CDR3 bases are TGCGCCAGCAGCTCCCAGGGTCTTGGCACTGAAGCTTTCTTT. As protein: CASSSQGLGTEAFF.

This clone has only one observation. The chain links TRBV5-1 to TRBJ2-2; 8 positions match TRBD2. V lost 0 bases, J lost 1 base, and 2 bases stayed unmatched. CDR3 length equals 16 residues. Germline V gene data show CDR1 as SGHRS and CDR2 as YFSETQ. Here the CDR3 DNA reads TGCGCCAGCAGCTTGGTTACTAGCGGGAACACCGGGGAGCTGTTTTTT. Amino acid sequence: CASSLVTSGNTGELFF.

The chain links TRBV11-3 to TRBJ1-1, with D maybe TRBD1 (5 bases). The germline V gene has CDR1 SGHNT and CDR2 YENEEA. Trimming removed 2 bases at V and 2 bases at J, with 15 bases between. The CDR3 length is 16 residues. The CDR3, as DNA: TGTGCCAGCAGCTTAAAGGCGACAGCGCGTAACACTGAAGCTTTCTTT. Its protein product is CASSLKATARNTEAFF.

The chain couples TRBV20-1 to TRBJ2-3, with D unclear. Deletions cut 7 bases from V and 12 bases from J, with 8 bases between. Germline values: CDR1 DFQATT, CDR2 SNEGSKA (reference sequence). The CDR3 has 8 residues. The CDR3 DNA follows: TGCAGTGTTCAACATCAGTATTTT. Translation gives CSVQHQYF.

The rearrangement links TRBV19 to TRBJ2-3, with 8 positions matching TRBD1. CDR1 and CDR2 from the germline V gene are LNHDA and SQIVND (reference sequence). The CDR3 is 15 amino acids. Losses at the gene ends were 5 bases for V and 2 bases for J; bases not matched to a gene: 6. This CDR3 reads CASSGLDRVTDTQYF. CDR3 nucleotide sequence: TGTGCCAGTAGTGGGCTGGACAGGGTCACAGATACGCAGTATTTT. The complete variable domain, with remaining parts taken from reference TRBV19 and TRBJ2-3, reads DGGITQSPKYLFRKEGQNVTLSCEQNLNHDAMYWYRQDPGQGLRLIYYSQIVNDFQKGDIAEGYSVSREKKESFPLTVTSAQKNPTAFYLCASSGLDRVTDTQYFGPGTRLTVL.

This chain joins TRBV15 and TRBJ2-3; D is possibly TRBD1 (5 bases). The CDR3 is made up of 16 amino acids. The V gene's germline CDR1 is LNHNV and CDR2 YYDKDF (reference sequence). V shed 9 bases and J shed 0 bases, with 19 bases lying between them. The DNA for the CDR3 is TGTGCCACAAGGGGCTCGGGTTCAATCAGCACAGATACGCAGTATTTT. Translated, it gives CATRGSGSISTDTQYF.

The chain employs TRBV7-8 and TRBJ2-7, with D possibly matching TRBD2 (6 bases). V was trimmed by 5 bases and J by 6 bases, leaving 11 bases between them. Germline lookup yields CDR1 SGHVS and CDR2 FQNEAQ. This CDR3 contains 12 residues. The CDR3 coding sequence is TGTGCCAGCAGCCCGTCGGGACTCGAGCAGTACTTC. The encoded protein is CASSPSGLEQYF.

This chain connects TRBV2 to TRBJ2-4; 10 nucleotides align to TRBD2. CDR1 SNHLY and CDR2 FYNNEI come from the germline V gene. The CDR3 length is 15 residues. After removal of 8 bases from V and 6 bases from J, the junction contained 10 bases not matched to a gene. In nucleotides, the CDR3 is TGTGCCAGCTGTTCAGCGGGAGGGCCGGGAAACATTCAGTACTTC. Protein product: CASCSAGGPGNIQYF.

In this sample, this clone turned up a few times. The chain is built from TRBV2 and TRBJ1-3; 8 nucleotides line up with TRBD1. Germline V gene data show CDR1 as SNHLY and CDR2 as FYNNEI. Trimming cost V 2 bases and J 3 bases; bases outside gene matches: 6. The CDR3 length is 16 residues. CDR3 sequence reads: CASSERQGLGGNTIYF. CDR3 DNA: TGTGCCAGCAGTGAACGACAGGGGTTGGGTGGAAACACCATATATTTT.

This chain uses TRBV11-2 with TRBJ2-7; 14 bases align to TRBD2. Germline trimming cut 6 bases from V and 0 bases from J; bases unmatched to any gene: 4. Per germline, CDR1 SGHAT and CDR2 FQNNGV. There are 16 residues in the CDR3. CDR3 sequence (DNA): TGTGCCAGCAGGCGACTAGCGGGAGGGAGCTCCTACGAGCAGTACTTC. This encodes CASRRLAGGSSYEQYF. The whole variable domain, filled in from reference TRBV11-2 and TRBJ2-7, reads EAGVAQSPRYKIIEKRQSVAFWCNPISGHATLYWYQQILGQGPKLLIQFQNNGVVDDSQLPKDRFSAERLKGVDSTLKIQPAKLEDSAVYLCASRRLAGGSSYEQYFGPGTRLTVT.

This clone was seen just once. The germline gene is not matched at one end of the junction; a read error may be the cause. This chain joins TRBV5-4 and TRBJ2-7, with D possibly TRBD2 on 5 matching bases. This CDR3 has 13 amino acids. Germline CDR1 SGHNT, CDR2 YYREEE (reference sequence). The CDR3 loop reads CASSLEKRYEQYF. The CDR3 region has the DNA TGTGCCAGCAGTTTGGAGAAGCGGTACGAGCAGTACTTC.

The chain couples TRBV7-2 to TRBJ2-3; 9 bases are a match to TRBD2. The CDR3 is made up of 17 amino acids. With V trimmed by 1 base and J by 2 bases, 7 bases remained unmatched. Germline loops: CDR1 SGHTA, CDR2 FQGNSA. The CDR3 nucleotides are TGTGCCAGCAGCTTAGGGTTGCGGGAGGGATACACAGATACGCAGTATTTT. Translation gives CASSLGLREGYTDTQYF.

The genes are TRBV5-1 and TRBJ2-3, with a tentative D call TRBD2 (6 bases). Germline V gives CDR1 SGHRS, CDR2 YFSETQ. The V gene lost 5 bases and the J gene lost 1 base, with 14 bases spanning the gap. This CDR3 is built from 15 residues. The CDR3 sequence is CASRILASGTDTQYF. As DNA, the CDR3 is TGCGCCAGCAGGATACTAGCATCTGGCACAGATACGCAGTATTTT.

The CDR3 sequence: CASSASFPNSYNEQFF. The CDR3 DNA is TGTGCCAGCAGCGCCTCCTTCCCTAACTCCTACAATGAGCAGTTCTTC. The V and J genes are TRBV11-3 and TRBJ2-1; D uncertain. Per the germline V gene, CDR1 is SGHNT and CDR2 is YENEEA. This CDR3 has 16 amino acids. With 5 bases removed from V and 0 bases from J, the gap between germline ends came to 14 bases.

The rearrangement uses TRBV29-1 and TRBJ2-1; 8 bases align to TRBD2. Trimming cost V 7 bases and J 1 base; bases outside gene matches: 6. The CDR3 loop spans 14 amino acids. Looked up from germline, CDR1 is SQVTM and CDR2 is ANQGSEA. CDR3: CSAGGEGSYNEQFF. The DNA for the CDR3 is TGCAGCGCGGGGGGGGAGGGGTCCTACAATGAGCAGTTCTTC.

The gene calls are TRBV5-1 and TRBJ2-7, with a possible D match to TRBD2 (5 bases). Between the trimmed V and J ends, which lost 0 bases and 6 bases, there was a span of 10 bases. This CDR3 is 13 amino acids long. Looked up from germline, CDR1 is SGHRS and CDR2 is YFSETQ. CDR3 amino acids: CASSLVSSREQYF. CDR3 DNA: TGCGCCAGCAGCTTGGTGTCTAGCCGCGAGCAGTACTTC.

The chain links TRBV27 to TRBJ2-1, with D perhaps matching TRBD1 (6 bases). The germline V and J ends were trimmed by 6 bases and 0 bases, with 9 bases remaining between them. Germline CDR1 is MNHEY and CDR2 is SMNVEV (reference sequence). CDR3 length: 14 residues. The CDR3 protein is CASSSDSSYNEQFF. In nucleotides, the CDR3 is TGTGCCAGCAGCTCGGACAGCTCCTACAATGAGCAGTTCTTC.